This TCR beta chain appears in the sequencing data of a study of blood T cell repertoires in COVID-19. Study at large: In each case, the material was cDNA or gDNA derived from T cells, B-cell-depleted T cells, or PBMCs.

Trimming took 5 bases from V and 4 from J; bases not matched to a gene: 11. Germline V lookup: CDR1 SGHNT, CDR2 YYREEE (reference sequence). The CDR3 covers 16 residues. Methods used by the authors: Reference gene primer amplification gave estimated nucleated cell counts. Profiling relied on immunoSEQ multiplex PCR, and the TCRdb table lists in-frame clones only, not all of them. For V, J and clone size, that table is used; D and trimming come from the DNA. The table has roughly 340,000 clones, about 90% seen once. Seattle-derived patients entered the study during active infection and were followed longitudinally.

The sequence was collected from a woman aged 25 to 39 with COVID-19, enrolled during active disease. The chain links TRBV5-4 to TRBJ1-2, with 10 positions matching TRBD1. Sequences were obtained from peripheral blood. CDR3 protein: CASSHGDRGLAYGYTF. In nucleotides, the CDR3 is TGTGCCAGCAGTCACGGGGACAGGGGTCTGGCCTATGGCTACACCTTC. The variable domain in full, with the rest retrieved from reference TRBV5-4 and TRBJ1-2, is ETGVTQSPTHLIKTRGQQVTLRCSSQSGHNTVSWYQQALGQGPQFIFQYYREEENGRGNFPPRFSGLQFPNYSSELNVNALELDDSALYLCASSHGDRGLAYGYTFGSGTRLTVV.